This T cell receptor beta chain was retrieved from a study of T-cell memory formation after mild COVID-19. J was trimmed by 4 bases and V by 5 bases; bases with no gene match: 17. Germline V CDR1 and CDR2: SEHNR, FQNEAQ (reference sequence). The length of the CDR3 is 18 residues. Amplification by 5'RACE using constant-segment primers produced TCR alpha and TCR beta cDNA libraries that carried sample barcodes and UMIs. A single record per CDR3 protein comes from TCRdb applying MiXCR to the 5' RACE reads. The profile shows about 430,000 distinct CDR3 sequences, about 24% of them singletons. In its sample, this clonotype was seen a few times. Its antigen remains unknown. Study findings and constraints: Day 15 to 85 contracting clones showed balanced CD4/CD8; later expanders leaned CD4+.

The specimen was PBMCs or a T cell subset sorted from them (not recorded which). The chain joins TRBV7-9 to TRBJ2-7, with TRBD1 matching over 10 bases. This receptor was identified in an adult woman who had mild COVID-19 (a few samples of this study predate the infection). Cell type and time point are not known. The CDR3 here is CASSHSRDRGVSAYEQYF. CDR3 nucleotide sequence: TGTGCCAGCAGCCATTCTCGGGACAGGGGTGTCTCTGCGTACGAGCAGTACTTC.